The 2 T cell receptor beta chains presented below share a single source sample, sequenced in a study of CD8 T cells in ankylosing spondylitis. MiXCR, applied by TCRdb to the 5' RACE reads, yields one record per CDR3 protein. The data contain about 110,000 distinct CDR3 sequences, 24% of them seen just once; the ten biggest clones take up roughly 12%. Sequenced material: synovial fluid, either unsorted or a sorted T cell fraction (not recorded which). These receptors all stem from a male donor with ankylosing spondylitis.

This chain joins TRBV11-2 and TRBJ2-1, with TRBD2 identical over 12 bases. The CDR3 covers 17 residues. Trimming took 0 bases from V and 7 from J; bases not matched to a gene: 7. Germline assignment: CDR1 SGHAT and CDR2 FQNNGV. CDR3 DNA sequence: TGTGCCAGCAGCTTAGATACTAGCGGGAGGACCAAAAATGAGCAGTTCTTC. Its protein product is CASSLDTSGRTKNEQFF.

This clonotype was picked up a small number of times. The chain combines TRBV20-1 with TRBJ2-1, with D maybe TRBD2 (5 bases). Germline CDR1 is DFQATT and CDR2 is SNEGSKA (reference sequence). This CDR3 has 12 residues. Trimming pared 4 bases from V and 2 bases from J, leaving 6 bases between. CDR3 sequence reads: CSATRAYNEQFF. The CDR3 DNA is TGCAGTGCTACGCGGGCCTACAATGAGCAGTTCTTC.